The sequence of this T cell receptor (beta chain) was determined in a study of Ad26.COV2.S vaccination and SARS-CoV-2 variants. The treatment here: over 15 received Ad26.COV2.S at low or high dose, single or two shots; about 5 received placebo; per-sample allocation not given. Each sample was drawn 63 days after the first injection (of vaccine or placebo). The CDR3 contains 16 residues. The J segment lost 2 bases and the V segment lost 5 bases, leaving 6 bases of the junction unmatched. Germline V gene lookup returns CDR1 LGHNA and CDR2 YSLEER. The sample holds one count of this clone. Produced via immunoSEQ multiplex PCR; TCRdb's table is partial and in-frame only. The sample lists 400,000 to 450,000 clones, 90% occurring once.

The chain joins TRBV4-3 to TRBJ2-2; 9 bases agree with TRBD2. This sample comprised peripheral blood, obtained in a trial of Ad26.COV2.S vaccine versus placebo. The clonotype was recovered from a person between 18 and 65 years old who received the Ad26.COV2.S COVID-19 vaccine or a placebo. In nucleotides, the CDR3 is TGCGCCAGCAGCTTCTCTAGCGGGGCCAACACCGGGGAGCTGTTTTTT. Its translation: CASSFSSGANTGELFF.